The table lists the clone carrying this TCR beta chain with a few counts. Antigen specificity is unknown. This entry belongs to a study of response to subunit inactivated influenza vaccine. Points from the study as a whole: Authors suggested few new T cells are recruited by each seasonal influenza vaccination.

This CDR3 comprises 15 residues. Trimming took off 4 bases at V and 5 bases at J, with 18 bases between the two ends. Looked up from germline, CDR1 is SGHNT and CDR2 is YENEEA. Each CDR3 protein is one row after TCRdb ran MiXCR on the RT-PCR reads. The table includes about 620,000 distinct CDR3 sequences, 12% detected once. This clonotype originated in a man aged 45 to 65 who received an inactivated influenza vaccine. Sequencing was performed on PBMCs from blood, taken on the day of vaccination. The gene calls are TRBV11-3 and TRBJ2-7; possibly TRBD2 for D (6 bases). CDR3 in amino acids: CASSCRDSYHDEQYF. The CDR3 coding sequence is TGTGCCAGCAGCTGCCGGGACTCCTACCATGACGAGCAGTACTTC.